This TCR beta chain was obtained from a study of cytomegalovirus exposure and HLA in healthy donors. This CDR3 is 12 amino acids long. Looked up from germline, CDR1 is SEHNR and CDR2 is FQNEAQ (reference sequence). A multiplex PCR was run with 60 Vbeta primers and 13 Jbeta primers. The repertoire was sequenced with immunoSEQ multiplex PCR; TCRdb's copy has only in-frame clones and lacks some. The data contain 99,000 or so clones, just under 80% of them singletons. The V call is TRBV7-9, the J call TRBJ2-5; D is unresolved. The J call may be incorrect, as the DNA end agrees better with TRBJ2-7. This sequence was found in a male donor in good health and CMV-seronegative. The sample comprised PBMCs. The CDR3 protein is CASSFSGHEQYF. Here the CDR3 DNA reads TGTGCCAGCAGCTTTTCCGGTCACGAGCAGTACTTC.